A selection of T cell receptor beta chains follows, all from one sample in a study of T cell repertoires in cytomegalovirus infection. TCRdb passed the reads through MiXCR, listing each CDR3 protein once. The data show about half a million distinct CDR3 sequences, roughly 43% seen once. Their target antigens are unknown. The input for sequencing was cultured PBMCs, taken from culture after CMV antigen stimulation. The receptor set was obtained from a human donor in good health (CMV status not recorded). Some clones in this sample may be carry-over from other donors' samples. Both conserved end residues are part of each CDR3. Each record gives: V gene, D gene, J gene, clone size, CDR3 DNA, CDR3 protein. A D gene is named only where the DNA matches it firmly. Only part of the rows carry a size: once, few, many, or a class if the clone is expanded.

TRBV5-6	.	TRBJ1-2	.	TGTGCCAGCAGGCCTGCAAGAGGGGCCGTCAAATCTTTTTATGGCTACACCTTC	CASRPARGAVKSFYGYTF
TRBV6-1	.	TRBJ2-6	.	TGTGCCAGCACTACAGGGGGGGGAGGTGGGGCCAACGTCCTGACTTTC	CASTTGGGGGANVLTF
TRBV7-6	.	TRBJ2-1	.	TGTGCCAGCAGCTTAGGTTGGGGACGGTCTAATGAGCAGTTCTTC	CASSLGWGRSNEQFF
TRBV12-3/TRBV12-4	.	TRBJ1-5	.	TGTGCCAGCAGTTTCCGGCGGAATCAGCCCCAGCATTTT	CASSFRRNQPQHF
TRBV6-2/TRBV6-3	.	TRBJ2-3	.	TGTGCCAGCAGTTACACGGGGTTAGATACGCAGTATTTT	CASSYTGLDTQYF
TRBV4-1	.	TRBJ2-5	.	TGCGCCAGCAGCCAATTGCCATGGACTCCGGGGTTGACCCAGTACTTC	CASSQLPWTPGLTQYF
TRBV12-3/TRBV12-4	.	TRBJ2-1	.	TGTGCCAGCAGTTTAGTAGTAACGAGCGCGGGATCCTACAATGAGCAGTTCTTC	CASSLVVTSAGSYNEQFF
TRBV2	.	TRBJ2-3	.	TGTGCCAGCAGTGAGACGGGAAACCCATATACGCAGTATTTT	CASSETGNPYTQYF
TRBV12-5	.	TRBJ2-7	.	TGTGCTAGTGGTTTGGTCTATGGGGGCTCCTACGAGCAGTACTTC	CASGLVYGGSYEQYF
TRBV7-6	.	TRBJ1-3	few	TGTGCCAGCAGCAATCGAGGATCTGGAAACACCATATATTTT	CASSNRGSGNTIYF
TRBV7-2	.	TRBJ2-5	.	TGTGCCAGCAGCTTTTACTCCACCGCCCCCCAAGAGACCCAGTACTTC	CASSFYSTAPQETQYF
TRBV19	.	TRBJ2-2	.	TGTGCCAGTAGCCCAGAGAGGACCGGGGAGCTGTTTTTT	CASSPERTGELFF
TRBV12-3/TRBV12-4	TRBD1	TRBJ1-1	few	TGTGCCAGCAGGGGAGAGACAGGGATTCCTGAAGCTTTCTTT	CASRGETGIPEAFF
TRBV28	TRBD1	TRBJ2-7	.	TGTGCCAGCAGCTTGCAGGTCAGCACAGGGGCCCCTCCCTACGAGCAGTACTTC	CASSLQVSTGAPPYEQYF
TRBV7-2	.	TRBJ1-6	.	TGTGCCAGCAGCAGCAGGGATTCACCCCTCCACTTT	CASSSRDSPLHF
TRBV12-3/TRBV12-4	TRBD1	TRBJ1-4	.	TGTGCCAGCAGCCCTGGACAGGGCGGAAATGAAAAACTGTTTTTT	CASSPGQGGNEKLFF
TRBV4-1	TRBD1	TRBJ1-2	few	TGCGCCAGCAGCCAAGGAGCGGACAGGGAGCGCTTCTATGGCTACACCTTC	CASSQGADRERFYGYTF
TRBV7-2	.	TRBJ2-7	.	TGTGCCAGCAAACCCTTTGGAGCCGGGAGCTCCTACGAGCAGTACTTC	CASKPFGAGSSYEQYF
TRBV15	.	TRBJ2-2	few	TGTGCCACCCGTCTTCGGGGGGCCCCGAACACCGGGGAGCTGTTTTTT	CATRLRGAPNTGELFF
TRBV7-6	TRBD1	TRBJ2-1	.	TGTGCCAGCAGCCAGAGGGGGACAGGGGGCAATGAGCAGTTCTTC	CASSQRGTGGNEQFF
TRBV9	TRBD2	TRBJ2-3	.	TGTGCCAGCAGCGTAGGTGGCGGGAGTCGCACAGATACGCAGTATTTT	CASSVGGGSRTDTQYF
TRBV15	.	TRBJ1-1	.	TGTGCCACCAGCAGAGATATATACACTGAAGCTTTCTTT	CATSRDIYTEAFF
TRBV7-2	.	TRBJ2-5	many	TGTGCCAGCAGCCGCAATCAAGAGACCCAGTACTTC	CASSRNQETQYF
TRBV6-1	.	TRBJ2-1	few	TGTGCCAGCAGTCCCGGGACAAAGCCAGCTGAGCAGTTCTTC	CASSPGTKPAEQFF
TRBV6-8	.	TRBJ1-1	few	TGTGCCAGCAGTTCGGGCAGTCTTGAAGCTTTCTTT	CASSSGSLEAFF
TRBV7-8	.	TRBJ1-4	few	TGTGCCAGCAGCTTAGCGGGGGGGGCGGTACTGTTTTTT	CASSLAGGAVLFF
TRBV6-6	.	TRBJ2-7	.	TGTGCCAGCACCACACTGCAAGGGTCCCACGAGCAGTACTTC	CASTTLQGSHEQYF
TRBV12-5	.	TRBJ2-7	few	TGTGCTAGTGGTTTACTGGTAGCAAGAACCAAGATCGAGCAGTACTTC	CASGLLVARTKIEQYF
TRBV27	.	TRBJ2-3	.	TGTGCCAGCAGTAGAGTTTTGCGTACAGATACGCAGTATTTT	CASSRVLRTDTQYF